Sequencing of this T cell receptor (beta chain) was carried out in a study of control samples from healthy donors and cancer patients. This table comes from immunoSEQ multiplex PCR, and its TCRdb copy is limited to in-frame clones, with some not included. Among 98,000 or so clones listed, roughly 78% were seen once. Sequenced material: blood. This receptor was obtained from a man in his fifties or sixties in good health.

The CDR3 loop reads CASSPGGLAGNSYEQYF. CDR3 nucleotides: TGTGCCAGCAGTCCCGGGGGACTAGCGGGTAACTCCTACGAGCAGTACTTC. This chain uses TRBV28 with TRBJ2-7, with 12 bases fitting TRBD2. V shed 5 bases and J 0 bases; nucleotides not matched to a gene: 8. Germline CDR1 is MDHEN and CDR2 is SYDVKM. The CDR3 is 17 residues long.